Listed below are T cell receptor beta chains from one sample, sequenced in a study of Ad26.COV2.S vaccination and SARS-CoV-2 variants. Libraries were prepared by immunoSEQ multiplex PCR; TCRdb keeps only in-frame clonotypes and omits some of them. The data contain about 400,000 clones, approximately 88% of them seen just once; the ten biggest clones take up approximately 4%. The sequences come from peripheral blood, collected in a trial of Ad26.COV2.S vaccine versus placebo. These receptors were taken from a person aged 18 to 65 who received the Ad26.COV2.S COVID-19 vaccine or a placebo. Both conserved end residues are part of each CDR3. D genes are given only for firm matches. Clone size is not always given. Where it is, it says once, few, many or a class for expanded clones.

-	-	TRBJ1-1	TRBV5-1	TGCGCCAGCAGCTTGGAAGGAGGGATGAACACTGAAGCTTTCTTT	CASSLEGGMNTEAFF
TRBD2	-	TRBJ2-5	TRBV4-1	TGCGCCAGCAGCCACGGGGGGCAAGAGACCCAGTACTTC	CASSHGGQETQYF
-	-	TRBJ2-7	TRBV7-9	TGTGCCAGCAGGGGCCAGAACTACGAGCAGTACTTC	CASRGQNYEQYF
TRBD1	-	TRBJ2-4	TRBV29-1	TGCAGCGTTGAAACAGGGGGCACGGACATTCAGTACTTC	CSVETGGTDIQYF
-	-	TRBJ1-4	TRBV19	TGTGCCAGTAGTATTCAACAGGGCAGAAAACTGTTTTTT	CASSIQQGRKLFF
TRBD1	-	TRBJ2-5	TRBV7-2	TGTGCCAGCAGCCGTGACAGGGGAATAGGAGAGACCCAGTACTTC	CASSRDRGIGETQYF
TRBD2	-	TRBJ2-5	TRBV6-6	TGTGCCAGCAGTTACTCGGTAGCGGGGGAAGAGACCCAGTACTTC	CASSYSVAGEETQYF
TRBD1	-	TRBJ1-1	TRBV7-2	TGTGCCAGCAGCTTAGTTAGACAGGGAGGCACTGAAGCTTTCTTT	CASSLVRQGGTEAFF
-	-	TRBJ2-5	TRBV6-5	TGTGCCAGCAGTTACTCCGAGGGGCGGGGTAAAGAGACCCAGTACTTC	CASSYSEGRGKETQYF
TRBD1	-	TRBJ2-7	TRBV12-3/TRBV12-4	TGTGCCAGCAGTTACAGGGGCGGCGAGCAGTACTTC	CASSYRGGEQYF
-	-	TRBJ2-3	TRBV6-1	TGTGCCAGCAGTGAAGCCCTGGACAAAACCTACACAGATACGCAGTATTTT	CASSEALDKTYTDTQYF
-	-	TRBJ2-5	TRBV6-2/TRBV6-3	TGTGCCAGCAGTTCAGGTTTAGAGACCCAGTACTTC	CASSSGLETQYF
TRBD1	once	TRBJ2-7	TRBV18	TGTGCCAGCTCACCTCTTCAGGGGGCCACCTACGAGCAGTACTTC	CASSPLQGATYEQYF
-	-	TRBJ2-1	TRBV6-5	TGTGCCAGCAGTTACTCACGGGGTAATTACAATGAGCAGTTCTTC	CASSYSRGNYNEQFF
-	few	TRBJ2-7	TRBV30	TGTGCCTGGAGTGGACATATCTCCTACGAGCAGTACTTC	CAWSGHISYEQYF
TRBD1	-	TRBJ2-2	TRBV24-1	TGTGCCACCAGTGATTTTACAGGGGACAGCACCGGGGAGCTGTTTTTT	CATSDFTGDSTGELFF
-	few	TRBJ1-1	TRBV18	TGTGCCAGCTCACCGCGACCTTTGGAGAACACTGAAGCTTTCTTT	CASSPRPLENTEAFF